The T cell receptor beta chain described here comes from a study of technical replicates of blood from several donors. The table came from immunoSEQ multiplex PCR; TCRdb's copy has only in-frame clones and leaves some out. The data contain approximately 82,000 clones, 75% to 95% of them singletons. This CDR3 comprises 15 residues. V lost 5 bases and J lost 0, with 11 bases in between. Germline CDR1 MNHEY, CDR2 SMNVEV (reference sequence). Sequencing used T cells isolated from PBMCs. The source is a human donor in good health. V gene TRBV27 combines with J gene TRBJ2-1; D gene unclear. CDR3 in amino acids: CASSPQFSSYNEQFF. CDR3 DNA sequence: TGTGCCAGCAGTCCCCAGTTCAGCTCCTACAATGAGCAGTTCTTC.